A single sample gave rise to the 11 T cell receptor beta chains below, sequenced in a study of cytomegalovirus exposure and HLA in healthy donors. The study ran its PCR with 60 Vbeta and 13 Jbeta primers. The repertoire was sequenced with immunoSEQ multiplex PCR; TCRdb's copy has only in-frame clones and lacks some. This table has 100,000 to 150,000 clones, roughly 78% appearing once. Sample: PBMCs. The receptor source for this set is a man aged 35 to 55 in good health and CMV-seronegative.

Note on this clone: As the CDR3 is not closed by the conserved phenylalanine or tryptophan, this likely results from a read error. This chain links TRBV29-1 with TRBJ2-3; D is perhaps TRBD2 (7 bases). With 2 bases removed from V and 6 bases from J, the gap between germline ends came to 9 bases. The CDR3 is made up of 12 amino acids. From germline, CDR1 is SQVTM and CDR2 ANQGSEA. CDR3: CSVERGGDTQYV. The CDR3 DNA follows: TGCAGCGTTGAAAGGGGGGGGGATACGCAGTATGTT.

For this clone: One junction end does not reproduce the germline sequence, and a read error may be involved. The V call is TRBV5-1, the J call TRBJ2-1; 9 bases map to TRBD2. Germline V lookup: CDR1 SGHRS, CDR2 YFSETQ. This CDR3 spans 16 amino acids. The CDR3 loop is CTSSLVEAGGHNEQFF. DNA of the CDR3: TGCACCAGCAGCTTGGTAGAGGCGGGGGGGCACAATGAGCAGTTCTTC.

The J gene is TRBJ2-6, the V gene TRBV5-1, with D possibly matching TRBD2 (5 bases). Looked up from germline, CDR1 is SGHRS and CDR2 is YFSETQ. The CDR3 runs to 15 residues. The ends were cut back, 4 bases at V and 0 bases at J, with 8 bases in the middle. The CDR3 reads CASSPEVSGANVLTF. DNA for the CDR3: TGCGCCAGCAGCCCGGAGGTCTCTGGGGCCAACGTCCTGACTTTC.

The CDR3 sequence is CASSEGGRDGYTF. The CDR3 DNA reads TGTGCCAGCAGTGAAGGGGGCAGGGACGGCTACACCTTC. The V and J genes are TRBV25-1 and TRBJ1-2, with D possibly being TRBD1 (6 bases). Deletions cut 2 bases from V and 8 bases from J, with 12 bases between. CDR1 and CDR2 (germline): MGHDK, SYGVNS. This CDR3 spans 13 amino acids.

The chain couples TRBV6-1 to TRBJ2-7; 8 positions match TRBD1. Trimming cost V 0 bases and J 12 bases; bases outside gene matches: 7. The CDR3 totals 13 residues. The germline gives CDR1 MNHNS, CDR2 SASEGT. CDR3 DNA sequence: TGTGCCAGCAGTGAAGCGCTGTCTGGACAGGGGTACTTC. It encodes CASSEALSGQGYF.

A few counts support this clone. The chain uses TRBV15 and TRBJ2-1; TRBD1 matches at 7 bases. From germline, CDR1 is LNHNV and CDR2 YYDKDF (reference sequence). V lost 5 bases, J lost 4 bases, and 5 bases stayed unmatched. The CDR3 contains 14 residues. Here the CDR3 reads CATSPTGAYNEQFF. The CDR3 DNA sequence: TGTGCCACCAGCCCCACAGGGGCTTACAATGAGCAGTTCTTC. Using reference TRBV15 and TRBJ2-1 for the parts outside the CDR3, the full variable domain is DAMVIQNPRYQVTQFGKPVTLSCSQTLNHNVMYWYQQKSSQAPKLLFHYYDKDFNNEADTPDNFQSRRPNTSFCFLDIRSPGLGDTAMYLCATSPTGAYNEQFFGPGTRLTVL.

The chain combines TRBV5-6 with TRBJ1-5; 9 bases map to TRBD1. The CDR3 sequence is 16 residues long. Germline V gene data show CDR1 as SGHDT and CDR2 as YYEEEE. The ends lost 4 bases at V and 3 bases at J; junction bases unmatched: 8. The CDR3, as DNA: TGTGCCAGCAGCCCTCGGTGGGACAGGGTCAATCAGCCCCAGCATTTT. Protein product: CASSPRWDRVNQPQHF. Combining the CDR3 with reference TRBV5-6 and TRBJ1-5 gives the whole variable domain DAGVTQSPTHLIKTRGQQVTLRCSPKSGHDTVSWYQQALGQGPQFIFQYYEEEERQRGNFPDRFSGHQFPNYSSELNVNALLLGDSALYLCASSPRWDRVNQPQHFGDGTRLSIL.

This chain connects TRBV5-5 to TRBJ1-5; 7 bases are a match to TRBD1. The CDR3 spans 14 residues. The V and J ends lost 0 bases and 5 bases, in that order; junction bases with no gene match: 2. Germline assignment: CDR1 SGHKS and CDR2 YYEKEE (reference sequence). This chain's CDR3 is CASSLAGGDQPQHF. The DNA of the CDR3 is TGTGCCAGCAGCTTGGCAGGGGGAGATCAGCCCCAGCATTTT.

This clone was observed a single time. V usage is TRBV12-5 and J usage is TRBJ1-1; 9 nucleotides match TRBD1. After removal of 7 bases from V and 6 bases from J, the junction contained 6 bases not matched to a gene. The CDR3 extends over 13 amino acids. Germline CDR1 is LGHNT and CDR2 is FRNRAP. CDR3 sequence: CASAVQGASEAFF. In nucleotides, the CDR3 is TGTGCTAGTGCCGTACAGGGGGCGTCTGAAGCTTTCTTT.

The chain combines TRBV5-1 with TRBJ2-7; weak D call: TRBD1 (6 bases). CDR3 length: 16 amino acids. From germline, CDR1 is SGHRS and CDR2 YFSETQ. V was pared by 3 bases and J by 0 bases, with 16 bases between. The CDR3 region has the DNA TGCGCCAGCAGCTCGAAACAGGGTCCCTCCTCCTACGAGCAGTACTTC. Protein sequence: CASSSKQGPSSYEQYF.

The chain carries TRBV28 and TRBJ2-4, with D possibly TRBD2 on 5 matching bases. Germline V lookup: CDR1 MDHEN, CDR2 SYDVKM. V lost 5 bases, J lost 2 bases, and 10 bases lay in between. The CDR3 loop spans 14 amino acids. CDR3: CASSNGGSKNIQYF. CDR3 coding DNA: TGTGCCAGCAGTAACGGCGGGTCCAAAAACATTCAGTACTTC.